These 17 T cell receptor beta chains originate from one sample sequenced in a study of T cell responses to AZD1222 COVID-19 vaccine. The data were produced by immunoSEQ multiplex PCR, yet TCRdb's version contains in-frame clones alone and is incomplete. The table records about 55,000 clones, about 90% of them present only once. The sample in question was peripheral blood, obtained on day 0 of AZD1222 vaccination. Receptor source: an adult in good health.

V usage is TRBV28 and J usage is TRBJ2-7; 7 bases agree with TRBD1. V was pared by 6 bases and J by 4 bases, with 12 bases of the junction left unmatched. Germline V gene data show CDR1 as MDHEN and CDR2 as SYDVKM. The CDR3 consists of 15 residues. In nucleotides, the CDR3 is TGTGCCAGCAGCCCATCCGGGACAGCCTTTTACGAGCAGTACTTC. Translating gives CASSPSGTAFYEQYF.

This chain joins TRBV5-1 and TRBJ1-6; the match to TRBD1 covers 9 bases. Germline V gives CDR1 SGHRS, CDR2 YFSETQ. The CDR3 extends over 16 amino acids. V shed 2 bases and J 7 bases; nucleotides not matched to a gene: 7. In nucleotides, the CDR3 is TGCGCCAGCAGCTTAATTTCTGGGACAGGGAATTCACCCCTCCACTTT. It yields the protein CASSLISGTGNSPLHF. The whole variable domain, remainder taken from reference TRBV5-1 and TRBJ1-6, is KAGVTQTPRYLIKTRGQQVTLSCSPISGHRSVSWYQQTPGQGLQFLFEYFSETQRNKGNFPGRFSGRQFSNSRSEMNVSTLELGDSALYLCASSLISGTGNSPLHFGNGTRLTVT.

The chain recombines TRBV5-1 with TRBJ2-1; the match to TRBD1 covers 9 bases. CDR1 and CDR2 (germline): SGHRS, YFSETQ. J was trimmed by 2 bases and V by 4 bases; bases with no gene match: 4. This CDR3 contains 15 residues. CDR3 loop: CASSGGQGTYNEQFF. CDR3 DNA sequence: TGCGCCAGCAGCGGCGGACAGGGGACCTACAATGAGCAGTTCTTC.

The V gene is TRBV11-1, the J gene TRBJ2-7; TRBD1 aligns across 11 bases. With V trimmed by 5 bases and J by 2 bases, 5 bases remained unmatched. CDR1 and CDR2 (germline): SGHAT, FQDESV (reference sequence). This CDR3 region has 15 residues. The CDR3 coding sequence is TGTGCCAGCAGCCCAGGACAGGGGGCCACCTACGAGCAGTACTTC. Its translation is CASSPGQGATYEQYF.

The rearrangement links TRBV15 to TRBJ2-7; D gene unclear. Germline V gives CDR1 LNHNV, CDR2 YYDKDF (reference sequence). Deletions cut 0 bases from V and 1 base from J, with 7 bases between. The CDR3 consists of 14 residues. CDR3 in DNA: TGTGCCACCAGCAGAGATGGCCCGTCCTACGAGCAGTACTTC. Encoded protein: CATSRDGPSYEQYF.

The rearrangement joins TRBV7-2 to TRBJ2-1; D not certain. There are 15 residues in the CDR3. The V gene lost 7 bases and the J gene lost 0 bases, with 13 bases spanning the gap. CDR1 SGHTA and CDR2 FQGNSA come from the germline V gene. CDR3 DNA: TGTGCCAGCACCCCCCGAAGTGGCTCCTACAATGAGCAGTTCTTC. It codes for CASTPRSGSYNEQFF.

This chain joins TRBV6-4 and TRBJ2-3, with 8 bases fitting TRBD2. Per germline, CDR1 MRHNA and CDR2 SNTAGT. This CDR3 is built from 15 residues. J lost 1 base, V lost 0 bases, and 0 bases had no gene match. The CDR3 sequence is CASSDSSGGTDTQYF. CDR3 DNA: TGTGCCAGCAGTGACTCTAGCGGGGGCACAGATACGCAGTATTTT.

The rearrangement links TRBV9 to TRBJ1-1; D is unclear. Trimming left V 0 bases short and J 4 bases short, with 10 bases between. The length of the CDR3 is 14 residues. Germline CDR1 SGDLS, CDR2 YYNGEE. The CDR3, as DNA: TGTGCCAGCAGCGTAGGGCGGCCGCGCACTGAAGCTTTCTTT. Residues: CASSVGRPRTEAFF.

The chain uses TRBV6-5 and TRBJ1-1; tentative D call: TRBD1 (5 bases). CDR1 MNHEY and CDR2 SVGAGI come from the germline V gene. This CDR3 is 13 amino acids long. With 7 bases removed from V and 1 base from J, the gap between germline ends came to 10 bases. The CDR3 reads CASTGGGNTEAFF. DNA for the CDR3: TGTGCCAGCACCGGCGGGGGGAACACTGAAGCTTTCTTT.

Comments on this clone: At one of its ends the junction is not consistent with the germline gene, which may arise from a read error. This sequence joins TRBV5-1 and TRBJ2-7, with 7 nucleotides matching TRBD1. Germline values: CDR1 SGHRS, CDR2 YFSETQ. This CDR3 region has 14 residues. CDR3 bases: TGCGCCAGCAGCGAGGGACAGCCCTCCAACGAGCAGTACTTC. Translation gives CASSEGQPSNEQYF.

The chain carries TRBV4-1 and TRBJ1-6; D gene ambiguous. The CDR3 is made up of 17 amino acids. The germline V and J ends were trimmed by 1 base and 0 bases, with 10 bases remaining between them. The germline CDR1 and CDR2 sequences are MGHRA and YSYEKL. The CDR3 region has the DNA TGCGCCAGCAGCCAAGCCGCACTGAGCTCCTATAATTCACCCCTCCACTTT. This encodes CASSQAALSSYNSPLHF.

The CDR3 DNA sequence: TGTGCCAGCAGCTTATGGACTAGCGGGGGGGAGCAGTACTTC. It encodes CASSLWTSGGEQYF. The gene calls are TRBV7-2 and TRBJ2-7, with 14 nucleotides matching TRBD2. V shed 2 bases, J shed 7 bases, and the junction held 1 base outside the gene matches. Germline V gene lookup returns CDR1 SGHTA and CDR2 FQGNSA. The CDR3 contains 14 residues.

J is TRBJ1-1 and V is TRBV29-1, with a possible D match to TRBD1 (5 bases). Germline values: CDR1 SQVTM, CDR2 ANQGSEA. Trimming left V 6 bases short and J 3 bases short, with 14 bases between. This CDR3 contains 13 residues. CDR3 coding DNA: TGCAGCGTGGGGGTTCGAGGTGACACTGAAGCTTTCTTT. This gives the protein CSVGVRGDTEAFF.

The V call is TRBV3-1 (or the pseudogene TRBV3-2), the J call TRBJ1-2, with unresolved D. Trimming stripped 4 bases from V and 7 bases from J, with 10 bases between. Germline V gene sequence: CDR1 LGHDT, CDR2 YNNKEL (reference sequence). The CDR3 contains 12 residues. The CDR3 nucleotides are TGTGCCAGCAGCCCCGGAGAGGCTGGCTACACCTTC. Translating gives CASSPGEAGYTF.

In DNA form, the CDR3 reads TGTGCCAGCAGCGTAGGAGGGTTAGAATGGTCACCCCTCCACTTT. This codes for CASSVGGLEWSPLHF. V is TRBV9 and J is TRBJ1-6; the D is unclear. Trimming took off 0 bases at V and 10 bases at J, with 14 bases between the two ends. The CDR3 has 15 amino acids. Germline CDR1 is SGDLS and CDR2 is YYNGEE. The full variable domain, with the rest looked up from reference TRBV9 and TRBJ1-6, is DSGVTQTPKHLITATGQRVTLRCSPRSGDLSVYWYQQSLDQGLQFLIQYYNGEERAKGNILERFSAQQFPDLHSELNLSSLELGDSALYFCASSVGGLEWSPLHFGNGTRLTVT.

This chain links TRBV9 with TRBJ2-1; 12 positions agree with TRBD2. There are 16 residues in the CDR3. The germline V gene has CDR1 SGDLS and CDR2 YYNGEE. The junction had 7 bases not matched to a gene; V was cut back by 0 bases and J by 9 bases. CDR3 in DNA: TGTGCCAGCAGCGTAGCGCTAGCGGGGGGGCCGGGTGAGCAGTTCTTC. This translates into CASSVALAGGPGEQFF. The whole variable domain, remainder taken from reference TRBV9 and TRBJ2-1, is DSGVTQTPKHLITATGQRVTLRCSPRSGDLSVYWYQQSLDQGLQFLIQYYNGEERAKGNILERFSAQQFPDLHSELNLSSLELGDSALYFCASSVALAGGPGEQFFGPGTRLTVL.

The chain uses TRBV9 and TRBJ1-2; D uncertain. Deletions cut 5 bases from V and 3 bases from J, with 17 bases between. The CDR3 runs 15 residues. From germline, CDR1 is SGDLS and CDR2 YYNGEE. CDR3 in DNA: TGTGCCAGCAGGGAGAGCCTCAACTCCCACTATGGCTACACCTTC. This codes for CASRESLNSHYGYTF.